The following is a T cell receptor beta chain sequence with its context. Its target antigen remains unknown. Base quality data are lacking; no much larger clone is found one base away. The data belong to a study of CD8+ T cells in alopecia areata (dated by TCRdb to 2016 to 2018). Regarding the study in general: Treated patients were enrolled in an open-label pilot trial of oral tofacitinib, 5 to 10 mg twice daily, for moderate-to-severe alopecia areata. Amplification of TCRbeta CDR3 regions was done by immunoSEQ multiplex PCR using 35 Vbeta forward primers and 13 Jbeta reverse primers. Tofacitinib was given for 6 to 18 months, followed by 6 months of follow-up off drug to assess delayed response and recurrence. RNA was extracted with the PAXgene miRNA kit for fixed scalp, the miRNeasy kit for PBMCs, and the RNeasy kit for mouse skin. Clonality in the scalp was compared among normal scalp (n=4), patchy alopecia areata scalp (n=8), and alopecia totalis/universalis scalp (n=8). Patients on tofacitinib were biopsied at baseline and after 4 and 24 weeks of treatment, and several of the patients also had a later scalp biopsy. In both human patients and the C3H/HeJ mouse model, the study applied high-throughput TCRbeta sequencing to look at T cell clonal expansion in alopecia areata. Human TCRbeta sequencing covered scalp tissue and sorted CD4+ and CD8+ peripheral blood T cells from patchy and totalis/universalis alopecia areata patients and healthy controls. The paper's findings and limits, for the study overall: Lesional scalp, especially in alopecia totalis/universalis, showed higher clonality and more expanded CD8+ clones than normal scalp, suggesting antigenic drive. Compared with mice, TCR sequences shared between patients were less clear, possibly partly because of HLA diversity across the patient population. Scalp TCR repertoire analysis is complicated because resident alphabeta T cells in normal human skin are also sequenced, whereas mouse skin is dominated by gammadelta T cells.

Taken from cysteine to phenylalanine, the CDR3 has 13 residues. Just the 39-base CDR3 DNA is kept, in frame starting at base 1. V and J are truncated by 3 bases and 7 bases respectively, leaving an intervening sequence of 10 bases. From the germline V gene, CDR1 is ENHRY and CDR2 is SYGVKD. Library construction relied on the immunoSEQ multiplex PCR assay. For TCR sequencing, RNA was extracted from every sample and reverse transcribed into cDNA to serve as template. SuperScript III was used to make first-strand cDNA, primed with a 2:1 mix of oligo-dT and random hexamers. A synthetic immune receptor repertoire was used to gauge amplification bias, and whatever bias remained was removed computationally. In the paper's pipeline: After raw reads were preprocessed to remove errors, the CDR3 was defined following IMGT conventions as running from the conserved cysteine to phenylalanine. Clonality was calculated as 1 minus Shannon entropy normalized by log2 of the number of productive unique TCRs. Scalp TCRbeta sequences were cross-referenced with sorted blood CD4 and CD8 repertoires so that the CD4 or CD8 identity of scalp clones could be inferred. As stored in TCRdb, this immuneACCESS dataset retains in-frame rearrangements with V and J assigned. A fraction of the clones does not appear; measured against another copy, unresolved V genes explain less than half of the discrepancy, and the remainder lacks a known reason. D and trimming were read from the DNA, whereas the V and J calls and clone size are those reported in that table. The sample profile shows some 170,000 clones; 59% of them were found once. The ten most abundant clones make up roughly 15% of the sample.

The label giving this sample's time point can be read as: baseline before oral tofacitinib. Lesional scalp punch biopsies and peripheral blood were obtained from alopecia areata patients. After PBMCs were isolated by density centrifugation and stained for CD3, CD4 and CD8, a FACSAria was used to sort CD4+ and CD8+ T cells. In this chain, TRBV10-3 is recombined with TRBJ1-5, with no reliable assignment of the D segment. The clonotype was recovered from a human donor with alopecia areata. This material consisted of CD4+ T cells sorted from blood, taken at week 0. Here the CDR3 is given as CAISEGVGQPQHF. The DNA is as follows: TGTGCCATCAGTGAAGGTGTGGGACAGCCCCAGCATTTT.